A selection of T cell receptor beta chains follows, all from one sample in a study of brain T cells in children with intractable seizures. TCRdb keeps only in-frame clones here, not all; method: immunoSEQ multiplex PCR. The repertoire consists of 300,000 to 400,000 clones, with approximately 93% occurring once and the leading ten covering roughly 5.7%. The source material was peripheral blood, sampled about 5 months after surgery. These receptors were taken from a boy under three years old with tuberous sclerosis and intractable seizures. Both conserved end residues are part of each CDR3. A D gene is named only where the DNA matches it firmly. Clone size appears in some rows only: once, few, many, or a class for an expanded clone.

J gene,D gene,clone size,V gene,CDR3 DNA,CDR3 protein
TRBJ2-7,TRBD2,.,TRBV5-4,TGTGCCAGCAGCTGGGGGGGTCGGGCGGCCTACGAGCAGTACTTC,CASSWGGRAAYEQYF
TRBJ1-3,.,.,TRBV6-5,TGTGCCAGCAGCCCAAGGACAGCCTCTGGAAACACCATATATTTT,CASSPRTASGNTIYF
TRBJ2-3,.,.,TRBV19,TGTGCCAGTAGTCCCTTCGGGGGGCTGGACACAGATACGCAGTATTTT,CASSPFGGLDTDTQYF
TRBJ2-2,TRBD1,.,TRBV25-1,TGTGCCAGCGGAGACAGGGGGATCACCGGGGAGCTGTTTTTT,CASGDRGITGELFF
TRBJ1-5,TRBD1,.,TRBV19,TGTGCCAGTAGTATCGGACAGGGAATGAGTCGGTCCCAGCATTTT,CASSIGQGMSRSQHF
TRBJ1-1,.,.,TRBV6-5,TGTGCCAGCAGTTACGGGACTGTGGGGAGGAACACTGAAGCTTTCTTT,CASSYGTVGRNTEAFF
TRBJ2-2,.,.,TRBV6-2/TRBV6-3,TGTGCCAGCAGTTACCCCATAAGCGGGGAGCTGTTTTTT,CASSYPISGELFF
TRBJ2-2,TRBD2,.,TRBV19,TGTGCCAGTACCCACCCGACTAGCGGGAGAACCGGGGAGCTGTTTTTT,CASTHPTSGRTGELFF
TRBJ2-3,TRBD2,.,TRBV27,TGTGCCAGCAGTCTCCGACTAGCGGGAGGGAGGACAGATACGCAGTATTTT,CASSLRLAGGRTDTQYF
TRBJ1-1,TRBD1,.,TRBV6-1,TGTGCCAGCAGTGAAAGGGGGGCAGGGGGTTTGATCCCTGAAGCTTTCTTT,CASSERGAGGLIPEAFF
TRBJ1-6,.,once,TRBV6-1,TGTGCCAGCAGTGAATCCCAAACCCTCCACTTT,CASSESQTLHF
TRBJ1-1,.,.,TRBV5-1,TGCGCCAGCAGCTTGGTTGGGAACAGGCCCATCACTGAAGCTTTCTTT,CASSLVGNRPITEAFF
TRBJ2-7,TRBD1,.,TRBV19,TGTGCCAGTAGTGTCGGACAGGGGCCCTACGAGCAGTACTTC,CASSVGQGPYEQYF
TRBJ1-4,.,once,TRBV30,TGTGCCGGTGGACCCTCCTGGGAAAAACTGTTTTTT,CAGGPSWEKLFF
TRBJ1-2,TRBD1,.,TRBV12-3/TRBV12-4,TGTGCCAGCAGCCTAACAGGGGGCTCTGGCTACACCTTC,CASSLTGGSGYTF
TRBJ2-7,TRBD1,many,TRBV7-9,TGTGCCAGCAGCCAAGGACAGGGGATAGGCTACGAGCAGTACTTC,CASSQGQGIGYEQYF
TRBJ2-2,TRBD2,.,TRBV7-2,TGTGCCAGCAGCCAGTCGACCCAGCGGGGGAAACTCGGGGAGCTGTTTTTT,CASSQSTQRGKLGELFF
TRBJ1-6,.,.,TRBV7-9,TGTGCCAGCAGACCAGGGGAGAGTTCACCCCTCCACTTT,CASRPGESSPLHF
TRBJ2-2,TRBD1,once,TRBV12-5,TGTGCTAGTGGCTCCGGGACAGGCACCGGGGAGCTGTTTTTT,CASGSGTGTGELFF
TRBJ2-3,.,.,TRBV7-9,TGTGCCAGCAGCCAGTGGGGGGCAGATACGCAGTATTTT,CASSQWGADTQYF
TRBJ1-1,.,.,TRBV9,TGTGCCAGCAGCCCGAAATATAACAGGGTGGGAGACACTGAAGCTTTCTTT,CASSPKYNRVGDTEAFF
TRBJ2-1,.,.,TRBV15,TGTGCCACCAGCAGAGATCCAAACAATGAGCAGTTCTTC,CATSRDPNNEQFF
TRBJ2-7,TRBD1,.,TRBV30,TGTGCCTCCCAGGGACAGGCAGAAGAGCAGTACTTC,CASQGQAEEQYF
TRBJ2-1,TRBD2,.,TRBV29-1,TGCAGCGTGCGTCCTAGCGGCTCCTACAATGAGCAGTTCTTC,CSVRPSGSYNEQFF
TRBJ1-4,.,.,TRBV9,TGTGCCAGCAGCGCCCTAGGGGGAACTAATGAAAAACTGTTTTTT,CASSALGGTNEKLFF
TRBJ2-7,.,.,TRBV15,TGTGCCACCAGCAATAGGAACCTACCCTACGAGCAGTACTTC,CATSNRNLPYEQYF
TRBJ2-7,.,.,TRBV24-1,TGTGCCACCAGTGATCGCCCTGACACTAGCTACCACGAGCAGTACTTC,CATSDRPDTSYHEQYF
TRBJ2-1,TRBD2,.,TRBV3-1/TRBV3-2,TGTGCCAGCAGCCAAGATCCTGAGATAGGGACTAGGGGGAGCTCCTACAATGAGCAGTTCTTC,CASSQDPEIGTRGSSYNEQFF
TRBJ1-2,TRBD1,.,TRBV2,TGTGCCAGCCATGCTTTCCGGGACAGGGGAGATGGCTACACCTTC,CASHAFRDRGDGYTF
TRBJ2-3,TRBD2,.,TRBV5-4,TGTGCCAGCAGCTTGGATGGACTAGCGGGGGGGCGGGTAGATACGCAGTATTTT,CASSLDGLAGGRVDTQYF
TRBJ1-2,.,.,TRBV11-2,TGTGCCAGCAGCTTAGATCCACCGTATGGCTACACCTTC,CASSLDPPYGYTF
TRBJ1-2,.,few,TRBV11-2,TGTGCCAGCAGCTTTTCCCGGGGGCGGAACTATGGCTACACCTTC,CASSFSRGRNYGYTF
TRBJ1-4,.,.,TRBV6-5,TGTGCCAGCAGTTACGGCAGGGAACTGTTTTTT,CASSYGRELFF
TRBJ1-2,.,.,TRBV23-1,TGCGCCAGCAGTCATTGGACAGACTTCTATGGCTACACCTTC,CASSHWTDFYGYTF
TRBJ2-3,.,.,TRBV7-9,TGTGCCAGCAGCTTAGCGGGAGAGACTAGCACAGATACGCAGTATTTT,CASSLAGETSTDTQYF
TRBJ2-6,TRBD2,.,TRBV9,TGTGCCAGCTCATATGGGGGGGATTTGAATTTAAACGTCCTGACTTTC,CASSYGGDLNLNVLTF
TRBJ2-1,TRBD2,.,TRBV5-1,TGCGCCAGCAGCTCCGGACTAGCGGGAGTCCAGAGCTCCTACAATGAGCAGTTCTTC,CASSSGLAGVQSSYNEQFF
TRBJ1-1,.,.,TRBV5-1,TGCGCCAGCAGCCTGGGGTCCGCAGGGGTAACTGAAGCTTTCTTT,CASSLGSAGVTEAFF
TRBJ1-4,.,.,TRBV7-8,TGTGCCAGCAGCTTAGACCTAGCAACTAATGAAAAACTGTTTTTT,CASSLDLATNEKLFF
TRBJ2-1,TRBD2,.,TRBV11-2,TGTGCCAGCAGCCAAATAGCGGGACTTTACAATGAGCAGTTCTTC,CASSQIAGLYNEQFF
TRBJ2-5,TRBD2,.,TRBV27,TGTGCCAGCAGACACAACAGACAGACTAGCGGGCAAGAGACCCAGTACTTC,CASRHNRQTSGQETQYF